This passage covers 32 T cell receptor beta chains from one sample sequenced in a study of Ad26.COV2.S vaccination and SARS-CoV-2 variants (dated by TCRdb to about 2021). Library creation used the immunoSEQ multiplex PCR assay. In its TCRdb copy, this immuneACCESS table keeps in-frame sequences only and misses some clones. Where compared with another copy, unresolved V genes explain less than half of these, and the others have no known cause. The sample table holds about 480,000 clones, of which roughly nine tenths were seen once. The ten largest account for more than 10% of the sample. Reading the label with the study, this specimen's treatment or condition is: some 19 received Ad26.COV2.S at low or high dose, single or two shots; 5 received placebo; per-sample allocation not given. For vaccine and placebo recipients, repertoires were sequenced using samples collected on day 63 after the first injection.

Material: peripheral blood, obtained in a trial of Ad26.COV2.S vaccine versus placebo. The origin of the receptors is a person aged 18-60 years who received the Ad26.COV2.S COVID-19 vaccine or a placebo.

The CDR3 region has the DNA TGTGCCAGCAACCCACCCCCCACTAGCGGGATAGGAGATACGCAGTATTTT. Its translation: CASNPPPTSGIGDTQYF. The gene calls are TRBV6-2 or TRBV6-3 and TRBJ2-3; 10 nucleotides agree with TRBD2. This CDR3 spans 17 amino acids. The germline V gene has CDR1 MNHEY and CDR2 SVGEGT. Trimming cost V 7 bases and J 5 bases; bases outside gene matches: 15.

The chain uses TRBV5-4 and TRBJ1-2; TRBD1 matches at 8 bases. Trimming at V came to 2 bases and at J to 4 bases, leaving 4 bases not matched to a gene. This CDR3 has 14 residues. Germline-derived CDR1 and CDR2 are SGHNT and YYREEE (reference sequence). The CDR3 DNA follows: TGTGCCAGCAGCTTACCAGGGGGCAGCTATGGCTACACCTTC. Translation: CASSLPGGSYGYTF.

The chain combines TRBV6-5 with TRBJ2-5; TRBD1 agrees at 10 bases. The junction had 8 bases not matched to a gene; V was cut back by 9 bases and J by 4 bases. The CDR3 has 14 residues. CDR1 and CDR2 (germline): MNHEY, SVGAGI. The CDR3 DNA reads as TGTGCCAGGGGACCGACAGGGGGCCCAGAGACCCAGTACTTC. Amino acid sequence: CARGPTGGPETQYF.

CDR3 DNA sequence: TGTGCCAGCAGCCATAGGACAGGGGGCTTTGAAAAACTGTTTTTT. Translation gives CASSHRTGGFEKLFF. The chain carries TRBV3-1 (or the pseudogene TRBV3-2) and TRBJ1-4; 11 bases fit TRBD1. This CDR3 is 15 amino acids long. CDR1 and CDR2 from the germline V gene are LGHDT and YNNKEL (reference sequence). With 3 bases clipped from V and 7 bases from J, the junction kept 4 bases outside the gene matches.

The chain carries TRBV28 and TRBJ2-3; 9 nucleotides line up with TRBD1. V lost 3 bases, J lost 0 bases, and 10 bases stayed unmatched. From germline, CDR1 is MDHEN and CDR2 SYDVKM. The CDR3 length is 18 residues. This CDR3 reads CASSLPQGAHTSTDTQYF. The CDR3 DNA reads TGTGCCAGCAGTTTGCCACAGGGGGCTCATACTAGCACAGATACGCAGTATTTT.

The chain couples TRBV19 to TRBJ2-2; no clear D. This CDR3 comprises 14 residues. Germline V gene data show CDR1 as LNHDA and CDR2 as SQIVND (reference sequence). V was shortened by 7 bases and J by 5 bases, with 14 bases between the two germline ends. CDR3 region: CASTPRPGTGELFF. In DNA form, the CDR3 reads TGTGCCAGTACCCCGCGTCCTGGAACCGGGGAGCTGTTTTTT.

The DNA of the CDR3 is TGCGCCAGCAGCTCTGGGACAGGGAACTATGGCTACACCTTC. This codes for CASSSGTGNYGYTF. This chain joins TRBV5-1 and TRBJ1-2; the match to TRBD1 covers 9 bases. The CDR3 has 14 residues. Germline V CDR1 and CDR2: SGHRS, YFSETQ. The V gene end was trimmed by 3 bases and the J gene end by 2 bases; junction bases not matched to a gene: 2.

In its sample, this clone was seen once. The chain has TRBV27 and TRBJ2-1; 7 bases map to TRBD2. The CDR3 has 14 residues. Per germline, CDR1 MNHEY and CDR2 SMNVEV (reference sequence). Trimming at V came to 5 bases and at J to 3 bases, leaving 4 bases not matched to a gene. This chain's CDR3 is CASSKRDYYNEQFF. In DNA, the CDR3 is TGTGCCAGCAGTAAGAGGGACTACTACAATGAGCAGTTCTTC.

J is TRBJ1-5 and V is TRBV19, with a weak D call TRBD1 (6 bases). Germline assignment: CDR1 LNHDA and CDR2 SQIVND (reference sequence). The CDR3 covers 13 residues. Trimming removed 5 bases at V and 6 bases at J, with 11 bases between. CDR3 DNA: TGTGCCAGTAGTTTACAGGGAACTCAGCCCCAGCATTTT. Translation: CASSLQGTQPQHF.

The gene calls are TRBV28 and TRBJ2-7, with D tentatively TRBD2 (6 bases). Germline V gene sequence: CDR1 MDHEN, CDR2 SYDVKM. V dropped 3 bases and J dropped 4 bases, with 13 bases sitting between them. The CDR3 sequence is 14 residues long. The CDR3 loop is CASSFQRALYEQYF. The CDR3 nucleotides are TGTGCCAGCAGTTTTCAGCGGGCTTTATACGAGCAGTACTTC.

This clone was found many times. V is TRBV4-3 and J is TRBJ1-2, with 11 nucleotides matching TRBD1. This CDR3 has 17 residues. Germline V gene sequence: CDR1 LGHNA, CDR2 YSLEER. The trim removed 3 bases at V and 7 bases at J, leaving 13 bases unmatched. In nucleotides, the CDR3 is TGCGCCAGCAGCCAGAGCGGGCCCGGGACAGGGGGTAGTGGCTACACCTTC. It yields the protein CASSQSGPGTGGSGYTF.

CDR3 sequence (DNA): TGTGGAAGGTGCAGGGTGAGGAACGAGCAGTACTTC. Amino acids: CGRCRVRNEQYF. The genes are TRBV21-1 and TRBJ2-7; no DNA check was done on the table's D call, TRBD1. TRBV21-1 is a pseudogene. The CDR3 is made up of 12 amino acids.

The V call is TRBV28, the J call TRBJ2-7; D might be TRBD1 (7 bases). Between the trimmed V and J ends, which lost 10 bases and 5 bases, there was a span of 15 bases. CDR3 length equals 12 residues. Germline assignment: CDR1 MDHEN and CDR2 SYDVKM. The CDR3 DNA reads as TGTGCCACCCTGACAGGGAGGAACGAGCAGTACTTC. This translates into CATLTGRNEQYF.

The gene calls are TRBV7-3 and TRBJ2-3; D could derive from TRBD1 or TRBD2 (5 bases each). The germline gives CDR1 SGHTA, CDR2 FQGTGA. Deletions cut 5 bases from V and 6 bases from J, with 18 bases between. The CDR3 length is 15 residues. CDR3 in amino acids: CASSPGGGSGDTQYF. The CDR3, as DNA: TGTGCCAGCAGCCCCGGTGGGGGTAGTGGGGATACGCAGTATTTT.

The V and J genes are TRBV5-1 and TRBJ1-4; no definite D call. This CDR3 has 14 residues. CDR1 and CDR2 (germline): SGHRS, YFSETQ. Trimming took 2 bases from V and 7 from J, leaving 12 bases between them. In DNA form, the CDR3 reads TGCGCCAGCAGCTTAGCCCAGAGGACTGAAAAACTGTTTTTT. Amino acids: CASSLAQRTEKLFF.

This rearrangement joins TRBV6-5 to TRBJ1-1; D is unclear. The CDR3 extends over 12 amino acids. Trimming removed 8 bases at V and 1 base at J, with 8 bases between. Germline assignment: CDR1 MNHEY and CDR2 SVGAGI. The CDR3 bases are TGTGCCAGCCGCGGCGCGAACACTGAAGCTTTCTTT. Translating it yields CASRGANTEAFF.

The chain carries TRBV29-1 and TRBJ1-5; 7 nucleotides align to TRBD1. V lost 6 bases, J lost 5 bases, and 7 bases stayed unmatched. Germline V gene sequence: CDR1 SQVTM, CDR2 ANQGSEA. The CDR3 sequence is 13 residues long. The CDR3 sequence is CSVRQGRDQPQHF. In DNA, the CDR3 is TGCAGCGTCAGACAGGGTAGGGATCAGCCCCAGCATTTT.

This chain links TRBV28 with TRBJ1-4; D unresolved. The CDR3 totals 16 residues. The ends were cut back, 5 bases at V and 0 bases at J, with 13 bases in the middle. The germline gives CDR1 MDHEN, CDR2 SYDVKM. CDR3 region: CASSDLTLATNEKLFF. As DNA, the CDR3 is TGTGCCAGCAGTGACCTGACACTAGCAACTAATGAAAAACTGTTTTTT.

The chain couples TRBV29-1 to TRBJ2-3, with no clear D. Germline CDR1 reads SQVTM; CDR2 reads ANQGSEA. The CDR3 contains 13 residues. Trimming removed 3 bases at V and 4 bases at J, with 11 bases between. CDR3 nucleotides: TGCAGCGTTGATTCCCCCCGGTCAGATACGCAGTATTTT. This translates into CSVDSPRSDTQYF.

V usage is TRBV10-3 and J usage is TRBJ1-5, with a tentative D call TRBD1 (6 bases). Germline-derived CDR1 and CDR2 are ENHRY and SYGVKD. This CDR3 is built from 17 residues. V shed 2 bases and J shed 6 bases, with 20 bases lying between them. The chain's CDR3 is CAISEGTGGAPSQPQHF. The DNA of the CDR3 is TGTGCCATCAGTGAGGGTACTGGGGGGGCCCCGAGTCAGCCCCAGCATTTT.

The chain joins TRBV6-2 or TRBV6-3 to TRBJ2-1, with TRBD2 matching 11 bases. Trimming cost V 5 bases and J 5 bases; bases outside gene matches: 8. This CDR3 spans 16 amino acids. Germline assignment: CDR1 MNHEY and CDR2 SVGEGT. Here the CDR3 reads CASSPAGLAADNEQFF. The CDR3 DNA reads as TGTGCCAGCAGTCCCGCGGGACTAGCGGCAGACAATGAGCAGTTCTTC.

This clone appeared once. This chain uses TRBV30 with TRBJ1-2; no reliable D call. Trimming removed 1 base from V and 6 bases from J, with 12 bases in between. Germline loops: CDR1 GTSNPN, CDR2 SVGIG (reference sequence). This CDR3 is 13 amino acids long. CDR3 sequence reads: CAWSGGRVHGYTF. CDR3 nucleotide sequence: TGTGCCTGGAGTGGAGGGAGGGTCCATGGCTACACCTTC.

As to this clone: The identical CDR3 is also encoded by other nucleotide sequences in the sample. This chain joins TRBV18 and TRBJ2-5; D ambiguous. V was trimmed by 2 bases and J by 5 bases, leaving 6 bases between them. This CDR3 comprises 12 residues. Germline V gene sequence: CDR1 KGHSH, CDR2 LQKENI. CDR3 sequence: CASSPTEETQYF. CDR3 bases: TGTGCCAGCTCACCAACGGAGGAGACCCAGTACTTC. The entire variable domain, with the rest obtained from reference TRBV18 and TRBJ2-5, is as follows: NAGVMQNPRHLVRRRGQEARLRCSPMKGHSHVYWYRQLPEEGLKFMVYLQKENIIDESGMPKERFSAEFPKEGPSILRIQQVVRGDSAAYFCASSPTEETQYFGPGTRLLVL.

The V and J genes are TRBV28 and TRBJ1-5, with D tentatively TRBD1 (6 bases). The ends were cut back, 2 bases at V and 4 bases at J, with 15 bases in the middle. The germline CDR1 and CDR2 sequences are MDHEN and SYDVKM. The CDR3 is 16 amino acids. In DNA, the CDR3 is TGTGCCAGCAGTTTAATGGGTGCAGGGGAGAATCAGCCCCAGCATTTT. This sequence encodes CASSLMGAGENQPQHF.

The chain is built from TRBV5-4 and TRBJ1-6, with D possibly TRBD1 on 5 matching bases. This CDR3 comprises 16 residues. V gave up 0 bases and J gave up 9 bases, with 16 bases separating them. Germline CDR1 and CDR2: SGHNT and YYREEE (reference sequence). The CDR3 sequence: CASSLDRDLLGSPLHF. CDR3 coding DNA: TGTGCCAGCAGCTTGGACCGGGACCTCCTAGGTTCACCCCTCCACTTT.

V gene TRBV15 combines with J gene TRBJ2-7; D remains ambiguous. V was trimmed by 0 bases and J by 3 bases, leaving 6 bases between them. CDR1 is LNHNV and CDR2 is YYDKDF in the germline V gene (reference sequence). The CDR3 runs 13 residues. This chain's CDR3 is CATSRDSGYEQYF. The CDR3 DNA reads TGTGCCACCAGCAGAGATTCCGGCTACGAGCAGTACTTC. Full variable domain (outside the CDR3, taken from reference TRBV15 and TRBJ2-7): DAMVIQNPRYQVTQFGKPVTLSCSQTLNHNVMYWYQQKSSQAPKLLFHYYDKDFNNEADTPDNFQSRRPNTSFCFLDIRSPGLGDTAMYLCATSRDSGYEQYFGPGTRLTVT.

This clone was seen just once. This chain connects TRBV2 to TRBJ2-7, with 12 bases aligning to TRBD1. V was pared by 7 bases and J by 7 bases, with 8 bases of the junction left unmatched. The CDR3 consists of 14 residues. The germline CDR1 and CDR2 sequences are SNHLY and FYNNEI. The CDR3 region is CASKGGQGALEQYF. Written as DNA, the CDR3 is TGTGCCAGCAAGGGGGGACAGGGGGCGCTTGAGCAGTACTTC.

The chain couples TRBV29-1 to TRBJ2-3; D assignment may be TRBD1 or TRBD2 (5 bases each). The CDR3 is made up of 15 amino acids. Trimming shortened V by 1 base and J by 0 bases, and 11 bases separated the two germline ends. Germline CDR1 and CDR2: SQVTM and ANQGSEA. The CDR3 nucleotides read TGCAGCGTTGAAGGCCCCCGGGGCAGCACAGATACGCAGTATTTT. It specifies CSVEGPRGSTDTQYF.

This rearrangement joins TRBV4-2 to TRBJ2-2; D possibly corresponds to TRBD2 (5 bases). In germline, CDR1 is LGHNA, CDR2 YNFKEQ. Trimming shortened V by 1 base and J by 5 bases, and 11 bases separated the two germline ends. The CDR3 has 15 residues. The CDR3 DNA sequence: TGTGCCAGCAGCCAAGCTGCTAGCCGGACCGGGGAGCTGTTTTTT. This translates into CASSQAASRTGELFF.

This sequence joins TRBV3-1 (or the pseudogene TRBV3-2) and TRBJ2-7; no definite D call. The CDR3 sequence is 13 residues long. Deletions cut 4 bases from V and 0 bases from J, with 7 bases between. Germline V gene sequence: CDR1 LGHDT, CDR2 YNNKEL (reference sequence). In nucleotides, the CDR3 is TGTGCCAGCAGCCCCCTCAGCTCCTACGAGCAGTACTTC. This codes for CASSPLSSYEQYF.

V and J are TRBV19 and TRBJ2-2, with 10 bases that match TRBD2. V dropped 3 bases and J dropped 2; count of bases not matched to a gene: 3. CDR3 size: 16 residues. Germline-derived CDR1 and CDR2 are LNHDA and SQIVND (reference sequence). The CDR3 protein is CASSMWTSGNTGELFF. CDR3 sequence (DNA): TGTGCCAGTAGTATGTGGACTAGCGGCAACACCGGGGAGCTGTTTTTT. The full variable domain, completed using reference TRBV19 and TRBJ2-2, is DGGITQSPKYLFRKEGQNVTLSCEQNLNHDAMYWYRQDPGQGLRLIYYSQIVNDFQKGDIAEGYSVSREKKESFPLTVTSAQKNPTAFYLCASSMWTSGNTGELFFGEGSRLTVL.

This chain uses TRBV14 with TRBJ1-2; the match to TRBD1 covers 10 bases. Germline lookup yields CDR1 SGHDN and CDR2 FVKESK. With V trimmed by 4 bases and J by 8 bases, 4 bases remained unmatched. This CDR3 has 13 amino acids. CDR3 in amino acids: CASSPTGGSGYTF. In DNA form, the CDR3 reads TGTGCCAGCAGCCCGACAGGGGGCTCGGGCTACACCTTC.